This T cell receptor (beta chain) was documented in a study of T cell repertoires in cytomegalovirus infection (dated by TCRdb to the late 2010s). Background for the entire study: Because public TCR beta signatures pointed to carriage of CMV infection together with the matching HLA type, the HLA type of each donor mattered for the analysis. General conclusions and limits of the study: The ex vivo response was dominated by HLA-C-restricted CMV-specific TCR beta clonotypes, and the single most frequent clonotype in two of eight donors was supplied by these HLA-C-restricted clonotypes. In both this cohort and an independent cohort of 352 donors, the cumulative frequency of public TCR beta family members distinguished carriers of CMV infection plus the relevant HLA type.

The data were produced on an Illumina HiSeq 1500. Clones were called with MiXCR by TCRdb after fastp trimmed the public reads at Q25, and only in-frame beta chains were retained. Each CDR3 protein gets just one entry, which takes the most common genes and DNA from the rows behind it. This sample gives around 350,000 distinct CDR3 sequences in total; 15% to 20% of them show up just once. The ten largest clones capture 7.5% to 9% of the sample. This clonotype was counted between two and nine times. Its target antigen remains unknown. Base qualities are missing; no much larger clone stands one base away. Input material: PBMCs. The source of this sequence is a human donor in good health (CMV status not recorded). Some clones in this sample may be carry-over from other donors' samples.

The DNA is TGTGCTAGTGCCACTGAGTACCAGCCCCAGCATTTT. The encoded protein is CASATEYQPQHF. This chain joins TRBV12-5 to TRBJ1-5, with an unclear D gene assignment. CDR1 and CDR2, looked up from the germline V gene, are LGHNT and FRNRAP. From cysteine to phenylalanine, the CDR3 is 12 amino acids long. Kept here is only the CDR3 DNA, which spans 36 bases and is read in frame from base 1. The trim is 7 bases for V and 7 bases for J, with a gap of 11 bases between the germline ends.